The rows below give T cell receptor beta chains drawn from one sample of a study of blood T cell repertoires in COVID-19. Data came from immunoSEQ multiplex PCR; TCRdb stores just in-frame clones and leaves some out. The table shows approximately 220,000 clones, with 83% occurring only once. Sequenced material: PBMCs or T cells enriched from blood (not recorded which). The origin of the receptors is a woman between 40 and 50 years old who had been exposed to COVID-19. Both conserved end residues are part of each CDR3. Where a row states a size, it is once, few, many or the class of an expanded clone; other rows omit it.

>-|TRBV29-1
CSVPTGGGTDTQYF
>few|TRBV7-9
CASSQDRELYNEQFF
>-|TRBV18
CASSPPSQGAGQPQHF
>once|TRBV7-6
CASSFSRTGIGASNVLTF
>-|TRBV7-9
CASSLDTEAFF
>-|TRBV19
CASSIGYSNQPQHF
>-|TRBV29-1
CSVEVIQGSYGYTF
>-|TRBV5-4
CASSSLGGGIEAFF
>-|TRBV10-2
CASRLTLNTEAFF
>once|TRBV5-8
CASSKPQVAYFTDTQYF
>-|TRBV5-1
CASSLQGLPQETQYF
>-|TRBV29-1
CSAGWGENLYGYTF
>-|TRBV4-3
CASSQDLPDRGRSSYNEQFF
>-|TRBV27
CASSWTSGGVLQETQYF
>-|TRBV6-5
CASRGQGTNTGELFF
>-|TRBV11-2
CASSLAYSGGYNEQFF
>-|TRBV4-2
CASSQDAGGRGYTF
>-|TRBV27
CASSFFGGNEAFF
>-|TRBV7-9
CASSFSPTAGSPLHF
>once|TRBV25-1
CASSSDRTGSPSRPQHF
>-|TRBV9
CASSVDGRAGHTDTQYF
>once|TRBV6-5
CASSYLAGGFPDTQYF
>-|TRBV18
CASLIEETQYF
>once|TRBV28
CASRYYRENEQYF
>-|TRBV9
CASSVGGLPTSNEQFF
>-|TRBV10-3
CAISVQGNEKLFF
>-|TRBV7-9
CASSQRTGGFSGANVLTF
>-|TRBV4-1
CASSPSSSTTRSEAFF
>-|TRBV27
CASRGQGTNEKLFF
>-|TRBV20-1
CSALTGDTQYF
>-|TRBV6-5
CASSSKGLYTGELFF
>-|TRBV19
CASSPGGGYEAFF
>-|TRBV15
CATSRLGQGAYGYTF
>few|TRBV6-5
CASSSLQGNTEAFF
>once|TRBV23-1
CASSQSGDRGLCCYGYTF
>few|TRBV19
CASRVTGELFF
>many|TRBV6-2/TRBV6-3
CASSRSDRYEQYF
>-|TRBV19
CASSWQNDNQPQHF
>-|TRBV24-1
CATSDNSGAGGYTF
>-|TRBV4-2
CASSHPKGGGTEAFF
>few|TRBV4-1
CASSFQFGTQYTGELFF
>-|TRBV9
CASSVAYSGNTIYF
>-|TRBV19
CASSTRGDTQYF
>-|TRBV4-2
CASSQVERVEDGYTF
>few|TRBV5-1
CASSLTGDNYGYTF
>-|TRBV19
CASSIGTALDSPLHF
>few|TRBV6-1
CASSEAGGESPLHF
>-|TRBV7-2
CASSVLAGDGETQYF
>-|TRBV6-5
CASSSPDRGHGEQYF
>-|TRBV14
CASSQGHSGAFF
>-|TRBV4-1
CASSLERASNTGELFF
>many|TRBV2
CASSDLVRGGEQYF
>once|TRBV5-1
CASSLAGNTGELFF
>-|TRBV18
CASSPNLGTGRETQYF
>-|TRBV11-2
CASSLVGGSGNEQFF
>-|TRBV9
CASSPGGTGHTGNTIYF
>few|TRBV3-1/TRBV3-2
CASSPQTGTGAFNQPQHF
>-|TRBV5-1
CASSESPSDSPLHF
>-|TRBV6-2/TRBV6-3
CASSWSRGKADTQYF